Sequencing of this T cell receptor beta chain was carried out in a study of T cell responses to AZD1222 COVID-19 vaccine. General observations from the study: Spike-specific TCR breadth rose after two AZD1222 doses, and depth rose as well. The donors showed a predominance of white British ancestry and of females, with possible underestimation of clonal diversity.

Assay: immunoSEQ multiplex PCR; the TCRdb copy retains only in-frame clones and omits some. The sample gives about 190,000 clones, around 92% of which show up once; approximately 1.4% is in the top ten. A word on this clone: Its antigen remains unknown.

The TCR was taken from an adult in good health. Sequences were derived from peripheral blood, sampled on day 0 of AZD1222 vaccination.

The CDR3 DNA reads TGTGCCAGTAGTATCCAACTTCGGGGTCAAGAGACCCAGTACTTC. Translated: CASSIQLRGQETQYF. The rearrangement links TRBV19 to TRBJ2-5; TRBD2 is a possible D gene (5 bases). The V end lost 3 bases, the J end lost 2 bases, and 13 bases lay between the germline ends. The CDR3 is made up of 15 amino acids. Germline CDR1 LNHDA, CDR2 SQIVND (reference sequence).